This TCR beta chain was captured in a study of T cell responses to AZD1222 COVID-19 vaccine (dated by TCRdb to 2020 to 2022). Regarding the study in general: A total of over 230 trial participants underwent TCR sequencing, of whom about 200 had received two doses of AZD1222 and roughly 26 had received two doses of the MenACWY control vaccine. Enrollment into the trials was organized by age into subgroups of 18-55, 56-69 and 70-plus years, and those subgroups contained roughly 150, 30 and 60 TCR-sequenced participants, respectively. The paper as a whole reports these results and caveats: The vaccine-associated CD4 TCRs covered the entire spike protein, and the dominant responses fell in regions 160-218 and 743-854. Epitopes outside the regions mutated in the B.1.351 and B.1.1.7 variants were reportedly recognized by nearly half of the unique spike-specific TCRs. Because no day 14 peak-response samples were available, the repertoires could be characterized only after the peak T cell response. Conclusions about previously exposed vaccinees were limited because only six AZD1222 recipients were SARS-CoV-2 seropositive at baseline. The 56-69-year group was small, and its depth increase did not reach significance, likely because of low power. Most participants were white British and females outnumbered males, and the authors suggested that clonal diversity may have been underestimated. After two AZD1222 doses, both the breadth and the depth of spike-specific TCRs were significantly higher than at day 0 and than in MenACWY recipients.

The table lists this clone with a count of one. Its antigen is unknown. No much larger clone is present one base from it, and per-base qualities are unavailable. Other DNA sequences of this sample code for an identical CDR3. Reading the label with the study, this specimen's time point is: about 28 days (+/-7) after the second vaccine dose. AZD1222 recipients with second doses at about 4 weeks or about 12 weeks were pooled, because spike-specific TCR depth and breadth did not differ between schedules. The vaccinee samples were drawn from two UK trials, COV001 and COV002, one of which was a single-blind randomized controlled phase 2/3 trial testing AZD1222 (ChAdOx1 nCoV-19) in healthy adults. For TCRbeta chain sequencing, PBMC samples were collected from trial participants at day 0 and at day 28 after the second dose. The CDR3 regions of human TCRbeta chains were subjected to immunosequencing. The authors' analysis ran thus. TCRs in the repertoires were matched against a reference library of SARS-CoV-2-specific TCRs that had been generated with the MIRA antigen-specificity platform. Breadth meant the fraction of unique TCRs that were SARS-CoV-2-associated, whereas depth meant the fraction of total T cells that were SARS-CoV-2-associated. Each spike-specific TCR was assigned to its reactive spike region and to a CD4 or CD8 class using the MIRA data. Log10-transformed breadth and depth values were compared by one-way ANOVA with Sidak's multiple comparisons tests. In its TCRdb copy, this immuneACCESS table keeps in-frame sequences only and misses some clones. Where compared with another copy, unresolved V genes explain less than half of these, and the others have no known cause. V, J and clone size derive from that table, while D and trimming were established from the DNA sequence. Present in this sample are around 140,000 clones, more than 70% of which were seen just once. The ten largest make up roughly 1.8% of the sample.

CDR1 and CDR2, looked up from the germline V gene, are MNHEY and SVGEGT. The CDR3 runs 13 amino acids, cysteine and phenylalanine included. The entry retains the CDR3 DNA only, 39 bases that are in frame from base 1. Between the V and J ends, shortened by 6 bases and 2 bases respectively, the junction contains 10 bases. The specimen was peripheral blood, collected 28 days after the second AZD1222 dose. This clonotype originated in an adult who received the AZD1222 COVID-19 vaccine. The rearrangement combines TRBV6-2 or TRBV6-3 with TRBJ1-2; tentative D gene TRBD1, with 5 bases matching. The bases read TGTGCCAGCAGCCTCGGACAAAACTATGGCTACACCTTC. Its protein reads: CASSLGQNYGYTF.